A selection of T cell receptor beta chains follows, all from one sample in a study of control samples from healthy donors and cancer patients. Using immunoSEQ multiplex PCR, the repertoire was profiled, and TCRdb retains in-frame clones only, with some absent. The repertoire includes about 160,000 clones, around 90% of them detected once, and 9.5% to 15% sits in the top ten. The sample consisted of blood. These receptors all come from a man younger than 40 in good health. Each CDR3 is given with its conserved first and last residue. Fields, in order: D gene, clone size, J gene, V gene, CDR3 protein, CDR3 DNA. A D gene is named only where the DNA matches it firmly. Size is omitted from some rows. Given values are once, few, many or a class for expanded clones.

d_gene: .
abundance: .
j_gene: TRBJ1-5
v_gene: TRBV6-2/TRBV6-3
CDR3aa: CASSYTGAGQPQHF
CDR3nt: TGTGCCAGCAGTTATACGGGGGCAGGACAGCCCCAGCATTTT

d_gene: TRBD2
abundance: .
j_gene: TRBJ2-1
v_gene: TRBV5-1
CDR3aa: CASSLSGRLAGGRNEQFF
CDR3nt: TGCGCCAGCAGCCTAAGTGGGCGACTAGCGGGAGGGCGAAATGAGCAGTTCTTC

d_gene: .
abundance: .
j_gene: TRBJ1-5
v_gene: TRBV3-1/TRBV3-2
CDR3aa: CASSQAGPFLNSNQPQHF
CDR3nt: TGTGCCAGCAGCCAAGCGGGACCCTTCCTAAATAGCAATCAGCCCCAGCATTTT

d_gene: .
abundance: .
j_gene: TRBJ2-3
v_gene: TRBV6-5
CDR3aa: CASEGTPSRDTQYF
CDR3nt: TGTGCCAGCGAGGGGACACCTTCGCGAGATACGCAGTATTTT

d_gene: .
abundance: .
j_gene: TRBJ2-3
v_gene: TRBV28
CDR3aa: CASSTVTDTQYF
CDR3nt: TGTGCCAGCTCGACAGTCACAGATACGCAGTATTTT

d_gene: .
abundance: .
j_gene: TRBJ1-3
v_gene: TRBV9
CDR3aa: CASALQGSYSGNTIYF
CDR3nt: TGTGCCAGCGCACTACAAGGGTCGTACTCTGGAAACACCATATATTTT

d_gene: .
abundance: .
j_gene: TRBJ2-2
v_gene: TRBV27
CDR3aa: CASSPHLRGATGELFF
CDR3nt: TGTGCCAGCAGTCCCCACCTTAGAGGCGCCACCGGGGAGCTGTTTTTT

d_gene: .
abundance: .
j_gene: TRBJ2-6
v_gene: TRBV5-1
CDR3aa: CASTSKPSGANVLTF
CDR3nt: TGCGCCAGCACTTCTAAGCCATCTGGGGCCAACGTCCTGACTTTC

d_gene: TRBD1
abundance: .
j_gene: TRBJ2-1
v_gene: TRBV14
CDR3aa: CASSRRTGSYNEQFF
CDR3nt: TGTGCCAGCAGCCGGAGGACAGGGTCCTACAATGAGCAGTTCTTC

d_gene: .
abundance: .
j_gene: TRBJ2-5
v_gene: TRBV7-2
CDR3aa: CASGPERTQYF
CDR3nt: TGTGCCAGCGGCCCCGAGAGAACCCAGTACTTC

d_gene: .
abundance: few
j_gene: TRBJ1-3
v_gene: TRBV4-3
CDR3aa: CASSLWDPGNTIYF
CDR3nt: TGCGCCAGCTCGTTATGGGACCCTGGAAACACCATATATTTT

d_gene: TRBD2
abundance: .
j_gene: TRBJ2-5
v_gene: TRBV28
CDR3aa: CASRPPVGTSQETQYF
CDR3nt: TGTGCCAGCAGACCCCCGGTCGGGACTAGTCAAGAGACCCAGTACTTC

d_gene: TRBD1
abundance: .
j_gene: TRBJ1-5
v_gene: TRBV2
CDR3aa: CASRPDRGGQPQHF
CDR3nt: TGTGCCAGCAGGCCTGACAGGGGGGGACAGCCCCAGCATTTT

d_gene: TRBD2
abundance: .
j_gene: TRBJ2-3
v_gene: TRBV7-3
CDR3aa: CASSLSSTSGADTQYF
CDR3nt: TGTGCCAGCAGCTTATCTTCCACTAGCGGGGCAGATACGCAGTATTTT

d_gene: .
abundance: .
j_gene: TRBJ1-1
v_gene: TRBV6-5
CDR3aa: CASTQKTGNTEAFF
CDR3nt: TGTGCCAGCACCCAAAAGACAGGGAACACTGAAGCTTTCTTT

d_gene: TRBD2
abundance: .
j_gene: TRBJ2-7
v_gene: TRBV6-5
CDR3aa: CASSPGTSGNKEYF
CDR3nt: TGTGCCAGCAGCCCCGGGACTAGCGGCAACAAGGAGTACTTC

d_gene: .
abundance: .
j_gene: TRBJ2-7
v_gene: TRBV6-2/TRBV6-3
CDR3aa: CASSADPGTPLKEQYF
CDR3nt: TGTGCCAGCAGTGCGGACCCGGGGACCCCCCTGAAAGAGCAGTACTTC

d_gene: .
abundance: .
j_gene: TRBJ1-5
v_gene: TRBV19
CDR3aa: CASSIWGDQPQHF
CDR3nt: TGTGCCAGTAGTATATGGGGCGATCAGCCCCAGCATTTT

d_gene: .
abundance: .
j_gene: TRBJ2-1
v_gene: TRBV18
CDR3aa: CASSPGLDNEQFF
CDR3nt: TGTGCCAGCTCACCGGGACTGGACAATGAGCAGTTCTTC

d_gene: TRBD2
abundance: .
j_gene: TRBJ2-7
v_gene: TRBV4-1
CDR3aa: CASSQETGLAGPSYEQYF
CDR3nt: TGCGCCAGCAGCCAAGAAACCGGACTAGCGGGACCATCCTACGAGCAGTACTTC

d_gene: TRBD1
abundance: once
j_gene: TRBJ2-5
v_gene: TRBV25-1
CDR3aa: CASSFGDRGRETQYF
CDR3nt: TGTGCCAGCAGCTTTGGGGACAGGGGGAGGGAGACCCAGTACTTC

d_gene: TRBD2
abundance: .
j_gene: TRBJ2-1
v_gene: TRBV5-1
CDR3aa: CASSLSGSHNEQFF
CDR3nt: TGCGCCAGCAGCTTGAGCGGGAGTCACAATGAGCAGTTCTTC

d_gene: .
abundance: .
j_gene: TRBJ2-3
v_gene: TRBV2
CDR3aa: CASMGGNGDTQYF
CDR3nt: TGTGCCAGCATGGGTGGGAACGGAGATACGCAGTATTTT

d_gene: .
abundance: .
j_gene: TRBJ1-5
v_gene: TRBV6-5
CDR3aa: CASSPRTADQPQHF
CDR3nt: TGTGCCAGCAGTCCAAGGACAGCCGATCAGCCCCAGCATTTT

d_gene: .
abundance: .
j_gene: TRBJ2-6
v_gene: TRBV5-5
CDR3aa: CATTSERGANVLTF
CDR3nt: TGTGCCACTACCTCGGAGAGGGGGGCCAACGTCCTGACTTTC

d_gene: .
abundance: .
j_gene: TRBJ2-7
v_gene: TRBV3-1/TRBV3-2
CDR3aa: CASSHAVGQHEQYF
CDR3nt: TGTGCCAGCAGCCATGCGGTAGGGCAGCACGAGCAGTACTTC

d_gene: .
abundance: .
j_gene: TRBJ2-3
v_gene: TRBV19
CDR3aa: CASSLGWVLGPQDTQYF
CDR3nt: TGTGCCAGTAGCCTGGGGTGGGTACTGGGTCCACAGGATACGCAGTATTTT

d_gene: .
abundance: .
j_gene: TRBJ1-2
v_gene: TRBV19
CDR3aa: CASSMRQAGGYTF
CDR3nt: TGTGCCAGTAGTATGCGGCAGGCGGGAGGCTACACCTTC

d_gene: TRBD2
abundance: .
j_gene: TRBJ2-3
v_gene: TRBV4-1
CDR3aa: CASSQTSGTSGLTDTQYF
CDR3nt: TGCGCCAGCAGCCAAACTTCCGGGACTAGCGGCCTCACAGATACGCAGTATTTT